This TCR beta chain is from a study of T cells of healthy individuals. This CDR3 has 12 amino acids. The V end lost 4 bases, the J end lost 11 bases, and 14 bases lay between the germline ends. TCRdb itself ran the 5' RACE reads through MiXCR, one entry per CDR3 protein. This sample has 60,000 to 80,000 distinct CDR3 sequences, with 15% to 20% found just once. V usage is TRBV12-3 or TRBV12-4 and J usage is TRBJ1-1; D ambiguous. This TCR derives from a human donor in good health. CDR3 sequence reads: CASSYGQGRAFF. CDR3 in DNA: TGTGCCAGCAGTTATGGTCAAGGGCGTGCTTTCTTT.